The TCR beta chain described here comes from a study of T-cell memory formation after mild COVID-19. Germline-derived CDR1 and CDR2 are SGHTA and FQGNSA. Trimming removed 8 bases from V and 4 bases from J, with 20 bases in between. This CDR3 is built from 15 residues. This clonotype turned up a few times. Its antigen is not known. TCRdb processed the 5' RACE reads anew with MiXCR; each CDR3 protein has one entry. Of 250,000 to 400,000 distinct CDR3 sequences listed, 14% are singletons. The study, taken as a whole, reports: Several responding clones turned up in pre-infection memory, indicating that cross-reactive memory may have taken part. A second wave expanding day 15 to 37 was CD4+-biased; contracting clones were balanced.

V usage is TRBV7-2 and J usage is TRBJ2-5; weak D call: TRBD1 (5 bases). The origin of this receptor is a man between 18 and 35 years old who had mild COVID-19 (a few samples of this study predate the infection). Cell type and time point are not known. The specimen was PBMCs or a T cell subset sorted from them (not recorded which). CDR3 DNA sequence: TGTGCCAGCTTATACCAAAGGGGAATCGGAGAGACCCAGTACTTC. Translated, it gives CASLYQRGIGETQYF.